These 8 T cell receptor beta chains were sequenced from one sample in a study of T cell responses to AZD1222 COVID-19 vaccine. Sequenced by immunoSEQ multiplex PCR; TCRdb stores in-frame clones only, minus some. Here the sample spans about 70,000 clones, around 83% being singletons. Specimen: peripheral blood, collected on day 0 of AZD1222 vaccination. These receptors originate from an adult in good health.

The chain joins TRBV5-5 to TRBJ1-1; a weak D match, TRBD1 (6 bases). Germline V gene lookup returns CDR1 SGHKS and CDR2 YYEKEE (reference sequence). V lost 1 base to trimming and J lost 6 bases, with 16 bases between them. The CDR3 loop spans 15 amino acids. Here the CDR3 DNA reads TGTGCCAGCAGCTTGAAAATGGCGGGGGCCGCTGAAGCTTTCTTT. It translates to CASSLKMAGAAEAFF.

The chain links TRBV9 to TRBJ1-1, with TRBD1 as a possible D gene (5 bases). V gave up 4 bases and J gave up 2 bases, with 12 bases separating them. Germline assignment: CDR1 SGDLS and CDR2 YYNGEE. CDR3 length: 14 residues. Written as DNA, the CDR3 is TGTGCCAGCAGCCGCGGGGGTTCAAACACTGAAGCTTTCTTT. It is translated as CASSRGGSNTEAFF.

The chain recombines TRBV19 with TRBJ2-3; maybe TRBD1 (5 bases). The germline V and J ends were trimmed by 5 bases and 1 base, with 13 bases remaining between them. The length of the CDR3 is 15 residues. The germline CDR1 and CDR2 sequences are LNHDA and SQIVND (reference sequence). This CDR3 is CASSGPQGGTDTQYF. CDR3 coding DNA: TGTGCCAGTAGTGGTCCCCAGGGCGGCACAGATACGCAGTATTTT. Variable domain in full (rest from reference TRBV19 and TRBJ2-3): DGGITQSPKYLFRKEGQNVTLSCEQNLNHDAMYWYRQDPGQGLRLIYYSQIVNDFQKGDIAEGYSVSREKKESFPLTVTSAQKNPTAFYLCASSGPQGGTDTQYFGPGTRLTVL.

V usage is TRBV4-2 and J usage is TRBJ1-4; 8 bases line up with TRBD1. The V and J ends lost 3 bases and 7 bases, in that order; junction bases with no gene match: 7. Germline V lookup: CDR1 LGHNA, CDR2 YNFKEQ. The CDR3 sequence is 15 residues long. The CDR3 bases are TGTGCCAGCAGCCAGGGGGACAGGTCCCCTGAAAAACTGTTTTTT. It specifies CASSQGDRSPEKLFF.

The chain couples TRBV15 to TRBJ1-1; 12 nucleotides agree with TRBD1. Trimming removed 6 bases from V and 6 bases from J; junction bases left unmatched: 11. CDR1 and CDR2 from the germline V gene are LNHNV and YYDKDF (reference sequence). This CDR3 has 16 amino acids. The CDR3 sequence is CATSNWDRGRWAEAFF. CDR3 nucleotide sequence: TGTGCCACCAGTAACTGGGACAGGGGGCGGTGGGCTGAAGCTTTCTTT. Variable domain in full (rest from reference TRBV15 and TRBJ1-1): DAMVIQNPRYQVTQFGKPVTLSCSQTLNHNVMYWYQQKSSQAPKLLFHYYDKDFNNEADTPDNFQSRRPNTSFCFLDIRSPGLGDTAMYLCATSNWDRGRWAEAFFGQGTRLTVV.

V and J are TRBV3-1 (or the pseudogene TRBV3-2) and TRBJ2-1; 10 bases map to TRBD2. Trimming at V came to 3 bases and at J to 7 bases, leaving 3 bases not matched to a gene. The CDR3 is 14 amino acids. Germline CDR1 and CDR2: LGHDT and YNNKEL (reference sequence). The CDR3 is CASSHGLAENEQFF. Written as DNA, the CDR3 is TGTGCCAGCAGCCATGGACTAGCGGAAAATGAGCAGTTCTTC.

The chain has TRBV28 and TRBJ1-1, with 8 bases matching TRBD1. From germline, CDR1 is MDHEN and CDR2 SYDVKM. The V and J ends lost 6 bases and 4 bases, in that order; junction bases with no gene match: 4. The CDR3 is made up of 13 amino acids. The chain's CDR3 is CASSRGQATEAFF. Here the CDR3 DNA reads TGTGCCAGCAGCCGGGGACAGGCCACTGAAGCTTTCTTT.

This clone was observed a single time. The V and J genes are TRBV19 and TRBJ1-4; no clear D. The ends were cut back, 5 bases at V and 5 bases at J, with 21 bases in the middle. This CDR3 has 17 amino acids. Germline V gene data show CDR1 as LNHDA and CDR2 as SQIVND (reference sequence). CDR3 nucleotide sequence: TGTGCCAGTAGTGATGGAGGCAGACCGCCCTTCAATGAAAAACTGTTTTTT. Translating gives CASSDGGRPPFNEKLFF.